This paragraph covers one T cell receptor (beta chain) sequence. The antigen is undetermined. Sequenced by immunoSEQ multiplex PCR; TCRdb stores in-frame clones only, minus some. The sample lists over 85,000 clones, 85% to 95% occurring once. The data are from a study of OX40 agonist ivuxolimab in advanced cancers. Turning to the study itself: Patients treated during dose escalation were battling hepatocellular carcinoma, melanoma, renal cell or head and neck cancer. Three individuals attained partial responses, comprising one hepatocellular carcinoma case and two cutaneous melanoma cases. Broader study findings: CD8+ T cells (on average) carried more expanded clones than CD4+ T cells. Circulating CD4+ and CD8+ T cells showed clonal expansion by week 6 at 0.1 to 3.0 mg/kg.

V dropped 3 bases and J dropped 4 bases, with 10 bases sitting between them. Germline values: CDR1 SGDLS, CDR2 YYNGEE. The CDR3 length is 13 residues. Specimen: CD4+ or CD8+ T cells sorted from blood, collected in a trial of the OX40 agonist ivuxolimab. This clonotype was obtained from an adult with an advanced solid tumor such as melanoma, head and neck, liver or kidney cancer. The chain has TRBV9 and TRBJ1-1; D not certain. The DNA for the CDR3 is TGTGCCAGCAGCGCCAAAAGGGCCACTGAAGCTTTCTTT. Translation gives CASSAKRATEAFF. The full variable domain, completed using reference TRBV9 and TRBJ1-1, is DSGVTQTPKHLITATGQRVTLRCSPRSGDLSVYWYQQSLDQGLQFLIQYYNGEERAKGNILERFSAQQFPDLHSELNLSSLELGDSALYFCASSAKRATEAFFGQGTRLTVV.